This T cell receptor beta chain was documented in a study of CD8 T cells in Susac syndrome. Study-wide points: By the study's own acknowledgment, its TCR sequencing and HLA analysis included relatively few individuals.

As regards this clonotype: The target antigen is unknown.

The RNA, 0.5 to 1 ug, was put through reverse transcription using random hexamers. The TCR beta CDR3 was amplified by immunoSEQ multiplex PCR across 54 Vbeta, 13 Jbeta. TCRdb called the immunoSEQ multiplex PCR reads again in MiXCR, with one record for every CDR3 protein. The top ten hold 0.11% to 0.15% of the sample, which has around 160,000 distinct CDR3 sequences, around 96% seen once. Sequencing of TCR beta was undertaken in CD8+ and CD4+ T cells derived from blood. Healthy donors were controls matched for age and sex. The germline V gene has CDR1 LNHNV and CDR2 YYDKDF (reference sequence). The V gene lost 0 bases and the J gene lost 6 bases, with 15 bases spanning the gap. CDR3 size: 15 residues.

Sample: CD4+ T cells from PBMCs. The rearrangement links TRBV15 to TRBJ2-7; D uncertain. This sequence was found in a human donor in good health. CDR3 protein: CATSRDRQGFGEQYF. CDR3 sequence (DNA): TGTGCCACCAGCAGAGATAGGCAAGGGTTTGGCGAGCAGTACTTC.